This T cell receptor beta chain was identified in a study of post-analysis software for immune sequencing data. Study as a whole: Patients with relapsing-remitting, secondary progressive and progressive-relapsing multiple sclerosis courses were all represented. General observations from the study: The five TRBV segments detected at higher frequency in patients than in controls included TRBV5-6, TRBV5-1 and TRBV20-1. The study found significantly lower normalized Chao1 diversity in multiple sclerosis patients than in controls.

This clonotype appeared a few times. Antigen specificity is unknown. The germline CDR1 and CDR2 sequences are SQVTM and ANQGSEA. This CDR3 spans 13 amino acids. The germline V and J ends were trimmed by 6 bases and 3 bases, with 14 bases remaining between them. Unique molecular identifiers had been added to the TCR beta cDNA libraries. Yield was roughly 0.5 million cDNA molecules from roughly 0.93 to 9.6 million T cells. TCRdb redid the calling of the PCR reads with MiXCR, one entry per CDR3 protein. The table has about 540,000 distinct CDR3 sequences, 30% to 40% seen once. The receptor was isolated from a girl aged 2-17 years with multiple sclerosis. The rearrangement links TRBV29-1 to TRBJ2-5, with TRBD2 as a possible D gene (6 bases). Sequences were obtained from blood. CDR3 nucleotides: TGCAGCGTGGAGGGACTCGACAAAGAGACCCAGTACTTC. Amino acid sequence: CSVEGLDKETQYF. Filled out from reference TRBV29-1 and TRBJ2-5, the complete variable domain reads SAVISQKPSRDICQRGTSLTIQCQVDSQVTMMFWYRQQPGQSLTLIATANQGSEATYESGFVIDKFPISRPNLTFSTLTVSNMSPEDSSIYLCSVEGLDKETQYFGPGTRLLVL.